This T cell receptor (beta chain) originates from a study of blood T cell repertoires in COVID-19. The germline V gene encodes CDR1 SEHNR and CDR2 FQNEAQ (reference sequence). The CDR3 contains 15 residues. Trimming cost V 7 bases and J 0 bases; bases outside gene matches: 5. Using immunoSEQ multiplex PCR, the repertoire was profiled, and TCRdb retains in-frame clones only, with some absent. The sample has about 230,000 clones; 65% to 90% are singletons. Sample: peripheral blood. The V and J genes are TRBV7-9 and TRBJ2-3; 9 bases agree with TRBD2. The sequence came from a man aged 45-65 years with COVID-19, enrolled during active disease. The CDR3 DNA sequence: TGTGCCAGCATCCTGACTAGCGGAAGCACAGATACGCAGTATTTT. Its translation: CASILTSGSTDTQYF.